The source of this T cell receptor beta chain is a study of cytomegalovirus exposure and HLA in healthy donors. Study background: Earlier, 150 million to 200 million T cells were analyzed, and fewer than 120 million unique TCR beta sequences were found among them. Regarding the study as a whole: Reports indicate that TCR beta sequences accurately predicted the HLA-A and HLA-B alleles of most subjects. The listing of some 170 TCR beta chains classed them as cytomegalovirus-associated.

The PCR employed 60 Vbeta primers together with 13 Jbeta primers. Clones were sequenced by immunoSEQ multiplex PCR, and TCRdb holds only the in-frame ones, with some missing. In the table there are roughly 100,000 clones, 63% of which are singletons. Donors sampled were nominally healthy, though unrecorded immune exposures were likely. The CDR3 length is 14 residues. V lost 4 bases to trimming and J lost 4 bases; unmatched junction nucleotides: 3. CDR1 SGHKS and CDR2 YYEKEE come from the germline V gene (reference sequence). Of note for this clone: The antigen is not known.

The chain uses TRBV5-5 and TRBJ1-5, with TRBD1 matching 9 bases. The sequencing sample was made of PBMCs. The TCR sequence derives from a human donor in good health. The CDR3: CASSRDRENQPQHF. The DNA for the CDR3 is TGTGCCAGCAGCCGGGACAGGGAAAATCAGCCCCAGCATTTT.